The 19 T cell receptor beta chains below come from one sample, sequenced in a study of regulatory and conventional T cells in RAG deficiency. Conventional CD4+ T cells were sorted from blood as CD25-low CD127-high cells. Clones were read by immunoSEQ multiplex PCR, and TCRdb kept only the in-frame ones, dropping some. The repertoire consists of about 34,000 clones, with 70% to 80% occurring once and the leading ten covering roughly 3.4%. This same sample was also part of a study on regulatory T cells. That report adds: Primers: 52 TRBV forward and 13 TRBJ reverse.

Sequencing was carried out using CD4+ effector T cells sorted from blood. The receptor source for this set is a human donor in good health.

This clone was counted a single time. The rearrangement uses TRBV5-1 and TRBJ2-6, with 9 bases fitting TRBD1. The V and J ends lost 1 base and 0 bases, in that order; junction bases with no gene match: 14. CDR1 and CDR2 from the germline V gene are SGHRS and YFSETQ. This CDR3 comprises 21 residues. The CDR3 loop is CASSLTYFRDRVNSGANVLTF. The CDR3 DNA reads TGCGCCAGCAGCTTGACCTATTTCCGGGACAGGGTAAACTCTGGGGCCAACGTCCTGACTTTC.

The chain carries TRBV19 and TRBJ2-3; 7 nucleotides line up with TRBD2. Germline CDR1 and CDR2: LNHDA and SQIVND (reference sequence). The CDR3 has 15 amino acids. The junction had 6 bases not matched to a gene; V was cut back by 0 bases and J by 6 bases. In DNA form, the CDR3 reads TGTGCCAGTAGTATAGAAGGACTAGTTGTGGATACGCAGTATTTT. It codes for CASSIEGLVVDTQYF.

V and J are TRBV28 and TRBJ2-3, with D perhaps TRBD2 (5 bases). The CDR3 extends over 14 amino acids. Trimming removed 3 bases at V and 7 bases at J, with 14 bases between. Germline CDR1 reads MDHEN; CDR2 reads SYDVKM. DNA of the CDR3: TGTGCCAGCAGTTTCCCCCGAGCGGAAAATACGCAGTATTTT. Translating it yields CASSFPRAENTQYF.

The V call is TRBV5-4, the J call TRBJ1-5; TRBD1 matches at 9 bases. The V gene's germline CDR1 is SGHNT and CDR2 YYREEE (reference sequence). V dropped 5 bases and J dropped 7; count of bases not matched to a gene: 7. The CDR3 contains 14 residues. CDR3 DNA sequence: TGTGCCAGCAGTTCGGACAGGGGAAGACAGCCCCAGCATTTT. It is translated as CASSSDRGRQPQHF. The variable domain in full, with the rest retrieved from reference TRBV5-4 and TRBJ1-5, is ETGVTQSPTHLIKTRGQQVTLRCSSQSGHNTVSWYQQALGQGPQFIFQYYREEENGRGNFPPRFSGLQFPNYSSELNVNALELDDSALYLCASSSDRGRQPQHFGDGTRLSIL.

This rearrangement joins TRBV5-1 to TRBJ2-5; TRBD2 matches 8 bases. There are 16 residues in the CDR3. Germline CDR1 SGHRS, CDR2 YFSETQ. J gave up 2 bases and V 0 bases, and 6 bases lay outside the gene matches. The CDR3 loop reads CASSLALRGGQETQYF. CDR3 in DNA: TGCGCCAGCAGCTTGGCTCTCCGGGGGGGTCAAGAGACCCAGTACTTC.

This sequence joins TRBV5-1 and TRBJ2-7, with 11 bases aligning to TRBD1. This CDR3 has 17 residues. Germline CDR1 reads SGHRS; CDR2 reads YFSETQ. J gave up 4 bases and V 0 bases, and 9 bases lay outside the gene matches. Here the CDR3 DNA reads TGCGCCAGCAGCTTGGCTCCCGGGACAGGGGGTAGTTACGAGCAGTACTTC. Amino acids: CASSLAPGTGGSYEQYF.

This clone was picked up one time. The chain couples TRBV28 to TRBJ2-3, with D unclear. The CDR3 length is 13 residues. V dropped 8 bases and J dropped 4 bases, with 13 bases sitting between them. Germline V gene data show CDR1 as MDHEN and CDR2 as SYDVKM. The CDR3 DNA reads as TGTGCCAGCTCCCCCGGAAGCCCAGATACGCAGTATTTT. Amino acid sequence: CASSPGSPDTQYF.

This clone was observed once. The rearrangement links TRBV11-2 to TRBJ1-1; D is unresolved. The germline CDR1 and CDR2 sequences are SGHAT and FQNNGV. CDR3 length equals 13 residues. V was trimmed by 0 bases and J by 3 bases, leaving 5 bases between them. CDR3: CASSLERYTEAFF. Written as DNA, the CDR3 is TGTGCCAGCAGCTTAGAGCGGTACACTGAAGCTTTCTTT.

This chain uses TRBV6-1 with TRBJ1-2; 7 bases are a match to TRBD1. Germline V gene data show CDR1 as MNHNS and CDR2 as SASEGT. Trimming at V came to 4 bases and at J to 1 base, leaving 6 bases not matched to a gene. This CDR3 is 15 amino acids long. The CDR3 coding sequence is TGTGCCAGCAGTGGCCGGGACAGACATAACTATGGCTACACCTTC. Translating it yields CASSGRDRHNYGYTF.

J is TRBJ2-2 and V is TRBV19; possibly TRBD2 for D (6 bases). V lost 7 bases, J lost 5 bases, and 20 bases lay in between. The CDR3 spans 16 residues. Germline loops: CDR1 LNHDA, CDR2 SQIVND (reference sequence). The CDR3 DNA is TGTGCCAGTACCCCTCGGGCGGGACGTCGTACCGGGGAGCTGTTTTTT. Its protein product is CASTPRAGRRTGELFF. The complete variable domain, with remaining parts taken from reference TRBV19 and TRBJ2-2, reads DGGITQSPKYLFRKEGQNVTLSCEQNLNHDAMYWYRQDPGQGLRLIYYSQIVNDFQKGDIAEGYSVSREKKESFPLTVTSAQKNPTAFYLCASTPRAGRRTGELFFGEGSRLTVL.

The chain employs TRBV7-3 and TRBJ2-1; 8 nucleotides match TRBD1. The V segment lost 2 bases and the J segment 10 bases; nucleotides outside the gene matches: 7. The CDR3 loop spans 14 amino acids. Germline loops: CDR1 SGHTA, CDR2 FQGTGA. CDR3 protein: CASSLGTGLKEQFF. Written as DNA, the CDR3 is TGTGCCAGCAGCTTAGGGACAGGTCTTAAGGAGCAGTTCTTC.

V gene TRBV27 combines with J gene TRBJ1-2; tentatively, D is TRBD1 (6 bases). Germline CDR1 is MNHEY and CDR2 is SMNVEV (reference sequence). The germline V and J ends were trimmed by 6 bases and 4 bases, with 24 bases remaining between them. The CDR3 totals 17 residues. CDR3 protein: CASRPASAGQLGYGYTF. CDR3 coding DNA: TGTGCCAGCAGACCCGCCAGTGCCGGACAGCTAGGCTATGGCTACACCTTC.

This chain links TRBV27 with TRBJ2-4; D is ambiguous. Trimming stripped 5 bases from V and 0 bases from J, with 14 bases between. The CDR3 runs 16 residues. CDR1 is MNHEY and CDR2 is SMNVEV in the germline V gene (reference sequence). This chain's CDR3 is CASSPPLGLAKNIQYF. The CDR3 nucleotides read TGTGCCAGCAGTCCGCCACTGGGGTTAGCCAAAAACATTCAGTACTTC.

J is TRBJ2-7 and V is TRBV7-3, with D tentatively TRBD2 (5 bases). With 7 bases removed from V and 2 bases from J, the gap between germline ends came to 24 bases. CDR1 and CDR2 (germline): SGHTA, FQGTGA. The CDR3 runs 17 residues. The CDR3 DNA reads TGTGCCAGCACCTCTTTGAGGGCTAAAGGAAACACCTACGAGCAGTACTTC. As protein: CASTSLRAKGNTYEQYF.

The chain links TRBV18 to TRBJ1-5; no clear D gene. CDR1 KGHSH and CDR2 LQKENI come from the germline V gene. There are 13 residues in the CDR3. Trimming pared 4 bases from V and 1 base from J, leaving 5 bases between. The CDR3 DNA reads TGTGCCAGCTCACACTCGAGCAATCAGCCCCAGCATTTT. Translation gives CASSHSSNQPQHF.

This rearrangement joins TRBV7-3 to TRBJ2-3; tentatively, D is TRBD2 (6 bases). CDR1 is SGHTA, CDR2 FQGTGA, per germline. This CDR3 is 15 amino acids long. V dropped 4 bases and J dropped 1 base, with 12 bases sitting between them. The CDR3 DNA sequence: TGTGCCAGCAGCTCATACTCGGGGGGCACAGATACGCAGTATTTT. It codes for CASSSYSGGTDTQYF. Combining the CDR3 with reference TRBV7-3 and TRBJ2-3 gives the whole variable domain GAGVSQTPSNKVTEKGKYVELRCDPISGHTALYWYRQSLGQGPEFLIYFQGTGAADDSGLPNDRFFAVRPEGSVSTLKIQRTERGDSAVYLCASSSYSGGTDTQYFGPGTRLTVL.

The chain carries TRBV9 and TRBJ2-2; 11 bases map to TRBD2. CDR1 SGDLS and CDR2 YYNGEE come from the germline V gene. With 4 bases clipped from V and 2 bases from J, the junction kept 4 bases outside the gene matches. This CDR3 is built from 16 residues. The CDR3 here is CASSKTSGGNTGELFF. In nucleotides, the CDR3 is TGTGCCAGCAGCAAAACTAGCGGGGGCAACACCGGGGAGCTGTTTTTT.

V is TRBV5-1 and J is TRBJ2-7; D is uncertain. V was trimmed by 3 bases and J by 1 base, leaving 2 bases between them. Germline-derived CDR1 and CDR2 are SGHRS and YFSETQ. The CDR3 length is 11 residues. The CDR3: CASSSSYEQYF. The CDR3 DNA reads TGCGCCAGCAGCTCTTCCTACGAGCAGTACTTC.

The table lists this clone with a count of one. The chain combines TRBV28 with TRBJ1-5; 12 bases match TRBD1. The CDR3 has 16 amino acids. Trimming cost V 6 bases and J 5 bases; bases outside gene matches: 8. In germline, CDR1 is MDHEN, CDR2 SYDVKM. The DNA of the CDR3 is TGTGCCAGCAGCCTAGGAGGGACAGGGGGCTATCAGCCCCAGCATTTT. Translated, it gives CASSLGGTGGYQPQHF.